These T cell receptor beta chains were read from a single sample in a study of blood T cells in healthy people across ages. Using its own MiXCR run on the 5' RACE reads, TCRdb lists one record per CDR3 protein. The table has about 780,000 distinct CDR3 sequences, 35% to 50% seen once. Sequenced material: blood. The receptors derive from a man of 80 years or more in good health. Each CDR3 is given with its conserved first and last residue. The order of the fields is D gene, V gene, J gene, clone size, CDR3 protein, CDR3 DNA. A D gene is named only where the DNA matches it firmly. Clone size is stated in some rows and not others, as once, few, many or a class when expanded.

TRBD2,TRBV4-3,TRBJ2-3,-,CASSRYGTSGTQITDTQYF,TGCGCCAGCAGCCGGTACGGGACTAGCGGGACCCAAATCACAGATACGCAGTATTTT
TRBD2,TRBV6-6,TRBJ2-5,-,CASTGGSLETQYF,TGTGCCAGCACAGGCGGGAGCTTAGAGACCCAGTACTTC
-,TRBV5-1,TRBJ2-3,few,CASSLSSLGTDTQYF,TGCGCCAGCAGCTTGTCTTCTCTTGGCACAGATACGCAGTATTTT
TRBD1,TRBV29-1,TRBJ2-1,-,CSVLGDRAFYNEQFF,TGCAGCGTTCTCGGGGACAGGGCCTTCTACAATGAGCAGTTCTTC
TRBD1,TRBV6-1,TRBJ1-2,-,CASSLGPQGVLESGYTF,TGTGCCAGCAGTCTCGGTCCGCAGGGGGTACTTGAGAGTGGCTACACCTTC
-,TRBV6-6,TRBJ2-5,once,CASSVLREAETQYF,TGTGCCAGCAGTGTTCTCAGGGAGGCAGAGACCCAGTACTTC
TRBD1,TRBV28,TRBJ1-1,few,CASSLATRQGNTEAFF,TGTGCCAGCAGTTTAGCTACTAGACAGGGGAACACTGAAGCTTTCTTT
TRBD1,TRBV7-3,TRBJ2-7,many,CASSSGGQGEQYF,TGTGCCAGCAGCTCAGGCGGACAGGGAGAGCAGTACTTC
-,TRBV28,TRBJ1-2,few,CASSREFYGYTF,TGTGCCAGCAGCCGGGAGTTCTATGGCTACACCTTC
TRBD2,TRBV7-3,TRBJ2-3,many,CASSLNGGRSTDTQYF,TGTGCCAGCAGCTTAAACGGCGGGAGGTCCACAGATACGCAGTATTTT
TRBD2,TRBV14,TRBJ2-5,once,CASTPVLAANEQYF,TGTGCCAGCACCCCTGTCCTAGCGGCCAATGAGCAGTACTTC
-,TRBV5-1,TRBJ2-3,-,CASSVRSTTDTQYF,TGCGCCAGCAGCGTGAGGTCCACCACAGATACGCAGTATTTT
-,TRBV4-2,TRBJ2-5,few,CASSLSDRGPETQYF,TGTGCTAGCAGCCTCTCGGACCGGGGGCCGGAGACCCAGTACTTC
TRBD2,TRBV5-1,TRBJ2-1,-,CASSLAPATSVINEQFF,TGCGCCAGCAGCTTGGCCCCTGCAACTAGCGTAATCAATGAGCAGTTCTTC
-,TRBV5-4,TRBJ2-1,few,CASSQPSSYNEQFF,TGTGCCAGCAGCCAACCTAGCTCCTACAATGAGCAGTTCTTC
TRBD2,TRBV29-1,TRBJ2-3,-,CSARAGLLTDTQYF,TGCAGCGCCCGAGCGGGACTACTCACAGATACGCAGTATTTT
-,TRBV6-6,TRBJ2-3,-,CASSVPDPTQYF,TGTGCCAGCAGTGTCCCGGACCCTACGCAGTATTTT
TRBD2,TRBV15,TRBJ2-7,-,CATSRDPSGRADNEQYF,TGTGCCACCAGCAGAGATCCTAGCGGGAGGGCCGACAATGAGCAGTACTTC
TRBD1,TRBV5-6,TRBJ2-7,-,CASSPDRGLAESYEQYF,TGTGCCAGCAGCCCCGACAGGGGGCTAGCGGAATCCTACGAGCAGTACTTC
TRBD2,TRBV20-1,TRBJ2-1,-,CSARDLAGGKSSYNEQFF,TGCAGTGCGCGAGATTTAGCGGGAGGGAAGAGCTCCTACAATGAGCAGTTCTTC
-,TRBV12-3/TRBV12-4,TRBJ1-6,-,CASKQESSYNSPLHF,TGTGCCAGCAAACAGGAGAGCTCCTATAATTCACCCCTCCACTTT
-,TRBV6-2/TRBV6-3,TRBJ2-7,-,CASSYFRSYEQYF,TGTGCCAGCAGTTACTTCCGCTCCTACGAGCAGTACTTC
-,TRBV18,TRBJ2-7,-,CASSHDSYSYEQYF,TGTGCCAGCTCCCACGACAGTTACTCCTACGAGCAGTACTTC
-,TRBV7-2,TRBJ1-3,few,CASRDGNSGNTIYF,TGTGCCAGCAGAGACGGCAACTCTGGAAACACCATATATTTT